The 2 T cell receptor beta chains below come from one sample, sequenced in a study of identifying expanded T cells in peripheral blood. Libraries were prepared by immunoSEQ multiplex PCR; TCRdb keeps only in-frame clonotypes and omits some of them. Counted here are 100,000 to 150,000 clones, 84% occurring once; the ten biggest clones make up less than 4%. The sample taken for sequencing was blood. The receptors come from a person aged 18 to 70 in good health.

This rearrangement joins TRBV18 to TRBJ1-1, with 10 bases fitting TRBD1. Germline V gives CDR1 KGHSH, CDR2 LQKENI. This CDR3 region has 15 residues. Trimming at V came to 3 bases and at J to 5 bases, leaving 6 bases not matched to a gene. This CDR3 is CASSPDRGRGTEAFF. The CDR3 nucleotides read TGTGCCAGCTCACCTGACAGGGGGCGAGGTACTGAAGCTTTCTTT.

CDR3 DNA sequence: TGTGCCAGCAGCTTTGGGACAGGGGAGTGGTCACCCCTCCACTTT. It encodes CASSFGTGEWSPLHF. This rearrangement joins TRBV5-4 to TRBJ1-6, with TRBD1 matching 10 bases. Germline loops: CDR1 SGHNT, CDR2 YYREEE (reference sequence). The V gene end was trimmed by 2 bases and the J gene end by 10 bases; junction bases not matched to a gene: 6. The CDR3 runs to 15 residues.